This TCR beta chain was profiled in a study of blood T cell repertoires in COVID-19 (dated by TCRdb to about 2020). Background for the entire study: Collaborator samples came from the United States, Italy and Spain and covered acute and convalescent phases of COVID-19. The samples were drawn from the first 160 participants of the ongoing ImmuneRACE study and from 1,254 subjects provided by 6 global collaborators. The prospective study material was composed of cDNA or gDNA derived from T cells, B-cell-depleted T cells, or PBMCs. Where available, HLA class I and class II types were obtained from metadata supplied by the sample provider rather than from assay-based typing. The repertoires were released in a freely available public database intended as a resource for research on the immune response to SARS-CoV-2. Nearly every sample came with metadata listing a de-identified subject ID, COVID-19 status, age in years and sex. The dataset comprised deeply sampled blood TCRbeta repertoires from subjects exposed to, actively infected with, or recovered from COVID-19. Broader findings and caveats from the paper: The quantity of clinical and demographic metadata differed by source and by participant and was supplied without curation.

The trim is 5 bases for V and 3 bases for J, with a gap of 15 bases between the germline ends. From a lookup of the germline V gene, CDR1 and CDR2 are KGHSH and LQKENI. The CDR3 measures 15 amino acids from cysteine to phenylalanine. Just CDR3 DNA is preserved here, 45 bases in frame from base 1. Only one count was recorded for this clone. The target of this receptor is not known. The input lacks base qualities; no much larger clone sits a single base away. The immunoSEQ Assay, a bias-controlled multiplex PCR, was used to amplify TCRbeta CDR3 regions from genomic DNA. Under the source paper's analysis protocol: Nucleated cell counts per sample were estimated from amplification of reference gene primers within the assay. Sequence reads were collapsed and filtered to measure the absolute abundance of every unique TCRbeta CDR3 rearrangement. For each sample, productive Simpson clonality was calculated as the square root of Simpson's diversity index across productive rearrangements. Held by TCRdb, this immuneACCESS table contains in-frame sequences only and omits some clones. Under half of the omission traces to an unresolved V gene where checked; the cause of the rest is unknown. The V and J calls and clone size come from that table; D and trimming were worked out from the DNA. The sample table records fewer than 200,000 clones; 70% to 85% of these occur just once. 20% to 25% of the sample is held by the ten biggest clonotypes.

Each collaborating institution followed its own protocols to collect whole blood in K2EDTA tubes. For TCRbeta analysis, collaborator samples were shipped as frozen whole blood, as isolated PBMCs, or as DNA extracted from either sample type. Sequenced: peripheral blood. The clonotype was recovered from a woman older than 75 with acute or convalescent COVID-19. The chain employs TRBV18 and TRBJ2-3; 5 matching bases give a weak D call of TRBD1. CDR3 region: CASSSGNFGTDTQYF. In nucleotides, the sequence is TGTGCCAGCTCATCAGGGAATTTTGGGACAGATACGCAGTATTTT.